Shown below are 27 T cell receptor beta chains from a single sample sequenced in a study of control samples from healthy donors and cancer patients. Some clones are missing from TCRdb's copy, which holds only in-frame ones; the method was immunoSEQ multiplex PCR. The sample shows about 140,000 clones, less than 90% of them seen only once. The sample was blood. Receptor source: a young woman in good health.

V and J are TRBV4-2 and TRBJ1-4; D gene unclear. CDR3 length equals 16 residues. The V gene's germline CDR1 is LGHNA and CDR2 YNFKEQ. Trimming left V 4 bases short and J 7 bases short, with 19 bases between. The CDR3 DNA follows: TGTGCCAGCAGCCCTGGGCTTGAGACTGGGAGTGAAAAACTGTTTTTT. Protein product: CASSPGLETGSEKLFF.

This sequence joins TRBV11-2 and TRBJ2-3; TRBD2 matches at 7 bases. The CDR3 is 18 residues long. The ends lost 0 bases at V and 3 bases at J; junction bases unmatched: 12. Germline CDR1 reads SGHAT; CDR2 reads FQNNGV. Written as DNA, the CDR3 is TGTGCCAGCAGCTTAGATTCCGGTGGATGGGGGGGGACAGATACGCAGTATTTT. Protein product: CASSLDSGGWGGTDTQYF.

The chain couples TRBV28 to TRBJ2-2, with a weak D call TRBD2 (5 bases). Per the germline V gene, CDR1 is MDHEN and CDR2 is SYDVKM. Trimming left V 3 bases short and J 3 bases short, with 11 bases between. The CDR3 sequence is 15 residues long. The CDR3 is CASSFWTRHTGELFF. The CDR3 DNA reads TGTGCCAGCAGTTTCTGGACTCGGCACACCGGGGAGCTGTTTTTT.

The rearrangement links TRBV30 to TRBJ2-7; tentative D call: TRBD2 (6 bases). The ends were cut back, 0 bases at V and 4 bases at J, with 7 bases in the middle. CDR3 length: 12 amino acids. Germline CDR1 is GTSNPN and CDR2 is SVGIG (reference sequence). The CDR3 here is CAWSVEGYEQYF. For the CDR3, the DNA is TGTGCCTGGAGTGTGGAGGGGTACGAGCAGTACTTC.

The chain has TRBV3-1 (or the pseudogene TRBV3-2) and TRBJ1-4; D not certain. Germline V gene sequence: CDR1 LGHDT, CDR2 YNNKEL (reference sequence). Trimming removed 0 bases at V and 3 bases at J, with 5 bases between. The CDR3 runs to 14 residues. CDR3 bases: TGTGCCAGCAGCCAAGATCCTTCTAATGAAAAACTGTTTTTT. Residues: CASSQDPSNEKLFF.

This clone has only one observation. This CDR3 is CASSLLAGGSGELFF. CDR3 bases: TGTGCCAGTAGTTTACTAGCGGGAGGGTCCGGGGAGCTGTTTTTT. The chain uses TRBV19 and TRBJ2-2; 13 nucleotides match TRBD2. CDR3 size: 15 residues. Germline V CDR1 and CDR2: LNHDA, SQIVND (reference sequence). The J segment lost 6 bases and the V segment lost 5 bases, leaving 3 bases of the junction unmatched.

J is TRBJ1-3 and V is TRBV3-1 (or the pseudogene TRBV3-2); the D is unclear. Germline CDR1 is LGHDT and CDR2 is YNNKEL (reference sequence). V lost 0 bases, J lost 3 bases, and 9 bases lay in between. The CDR3 is made up of 15 amino acids. The CDR3 nucleotides are TGTGCCAGCAGCCAAGAGGCGCAGGTTGGAAACACCATATATTTT. This sequence encodes CASSQEAQVGNTIYF.

For this clone: Other DNA sequences in this specimen translate into the identical CDR3. J is TRBJ2-7 and V is TRBV9; 7 bases fit TRBD2. Germline V lookup: CDR1 SGDLS, CDR2 YYNGEE. V lost 0 bases and J lost 0; bases outside the gene matches: 3. This CDR3 has 15 residues. The CDR3 sequence is CASSVDERGSYEQYF. CDR3 bases: TGTGCCAGCAGCGTAGACGAGCGGGGCTCCTACGAGCAGTACTTC.

J is TRBJ1-2 and V is TRBV28; the D is unclear. V lost 8 bases and J 0 bases, leaving 16 bases between the germline ends. This CDR3 comprises 15 residues. Germline-derived CDR1 and CDR2 are MDHEN and SYDVKM. The CDR3 coding sequence is TGTGCCAGCTATAATGGAGGCTTAGCTAACTATGGCTACACCTTC. Encoded protein: CASYNGGLANYGYTF.

The rearrangement joins TRBV10-3 to TRBJ2-7, with 7 bases matching TRBD1. The V segment lost 4 bases and the J segment 4 bases; nucleotides outside the gene matches: 10. The CDR3 is 15 residues long. CDR1 is ENHRY and CDR2 is SYGVKD in the germline V gene. In nucleotides, the CDR3 is TGTGCCATCAGTGTTGTAGAGGGGGCTCCATACGAGCAGTACTTC. The encoded protein is CAISVVEGAPYEQYF.

J is TRBJ2-6 and V is TRBV30; 9 bases fit TRBD2. The V and J ends lost 0 bases and 0 bases, in that order; junction bases with no gene match: 6. CDR1 GTSNPN and CDR2 SVGIG come from the germline V gene (reference sequence). This CDR3 comprises 18 residues. The CDR3 region is CAWSVELAGVSGANVLTF. The CDR3, as DNA: TGTGCCTGGAGTGTGGAACTAGCGGGTGTCTCTGGGGCCAACGTCCTGACTTTC.

Details on this clone: Other nucleotide sequences from this sample produce the same CDR3. The rearrangement uses TRBV27 and TRBJ2-3, with D hard to call. The ends were cut back, 2 bases at V and 0 bases at J, with 9 bases in the middle. Germline lookup yields CDR1 MNHEY and CDR2 SMNVEV (reference sequence). This CDR3 contains 15 residues. CDR3: CASSLAFRSTDTQYF. The CDR3 DNA reads as TGTGCCAGCAGTTTAGCGTTCCGGAGCACAGATACGCAGTATTTT.

The genes are TRBV9 and TRBJ2-1, with D unclear. With 0 bases removed from V and 5 bases from J, the gap between germline ends came to 9 bases. Germline V gene lookup returns CDR1 SGDLS and CDR2 YYNGEE. The CDR3 has 14 residues. CDR3 DNA sequence: TGTGCCAGCAGCGTAGAGATAGGGAACAATGAGCAGTTCTTC. Translation gives CASSVEIGNNEQFF.

The V and J genes are TRBV7-3 and TRBJ2-5; possibly TRBD1 for D (5 bases). The germline V gene encodes CDR1 SGHTA and CDR2 FQGTGA. The CDR3 has 15 amino acids. Trimming shortened V by 1 base and J by 1 base, and 10 bases separated the two germline ends. CDR3 DNA sequence: TGTGCCAGCAGCTTAATGGCAGGGTTCCAAGAGACCCAGTACTTC. It encodes CASSLMAGFQETQYF.

This chain joins TRBV9 and TRBJ2-7, with 11 nucleotides matching TRBD2. Germline trimming cut 2 bases from V and 5 bases from J; bases unmatched to any gene: 3. Germline-derived CDR1 and CDR2 are SGDLS and YYNGEE. The CDR3 is made up of 14 amino acids. The CDR3 DNA is TGTGCCAGCAGCGTCAAACTAGCGGGAGACGAGCAGTACTTC. Encoded protein: CASSVKLAGDEQYF.

This chain uses TRBV11-1 with TRBJ2-3; TRBD2 is a possible D gene (5 bases). V gave up 5 bases and J gave up 2 bases, with 17 bases separating them. The CDR3 has 16 residues. Per germline, CDR1 SGHAT and CDR2 FQDESV (reference sequence). CDR3 in DNA: TGTGCCAGCAGCCCATTACTCGGGGAGTCCACAGATACGCAGTATTTT. Amino acid sequence: CASSPLLGESTDTQYF.

This chain uses TRBV30 with TRBJ2-7; D remains ambiguous. Trimming removed 1 base from V and 5 bases from J, with 15 bases in between. Per germline, CDR1 GTSNPN and CDR2 SVGIG (reference sequence). This CDR3 is built from 14 residues. The CDR3 bases are TGTGCCTGGAGTGGCGTGACCCTAGGGCACGAGCAGTACTTC. Translating gives CAWSGVTLGHEQYF. The full variable domain, completed using reference TRBV30 and TRBJ2-7, is SQTIHQWPATLVQPVGSPLSLECTVEGTSNPNLYWYRQAAGRGLQLLFYSVGIGQISSEVPQNLSASRPQDRQFILSSKKLLLSDSGFYLCAWSGVTLGHEQYFGPGTRLTVT.

This chain joins TRBV20-1 and TRBJ2-3; D not resolved. Germline V gene lookup returns CDR1 DFQATT and CDR2 SNEGSKA (reference sequence). V was clipped by 3 bases and J by 3 bases, with 4 bases between them. CDR3 size: 11 residues. CDR3 coding DNA: TGCAGTGCTAGTGGGACAGATACGCAGTATTTT. Residues: CSASGTDTQYF.

V and J are TRBV30 and TRBJ1-6; D possibly corresponds to TRBD1 (6 bases). CDR1 is GTSNPN and CDR2 is SVGIG in the germline V gene (reference sequence). Trimming took 5 bases from V and 4 from J, leaving 12 bases between them. CDR3 length: 14 residues. The CDR3 sequence is CAWGEDSYNSPLHF. The CDR3 nucleotides read TGTGCCTGGGGAGAGGACAGTTATAATTCACCCCTCCACTTT.

V is TRBV6-5 and J is TRBJ2-5, with TRBD2 as a possible D gene (5 bases). From germline, CDR1 is MNHEY and CDR2 SVGAGI. The length of the CDR3 is 13 residues. V shed 11 bases and J shed 0 bases, with 13 bases lying between them. In nucleotides, the CDR3 is TGTGCCGCCGCCCGAGGGAACCAAGAGACCCAGTACTTC. This translates into CAAARGNQETQYF.

V is TRBV4-1 and J is TRBJ2-4, with 9 bases matching TRBD1. The CDR3 loop spans 16 amino acids. The V gene end was trimmed by 2 bases and the J gene end by 7 bases; junction bases not matched to a gene: 9. In germline, CDR1 is MGHRA, CDR2 YSYEKL. This CDR3 is CASSQLTGGARNIQYF. The CDR3 DNA reads TGCGCCAGCAGCCAACTAACAGGGGGCGCAAGGAACATTCAGTACTTC.

This chain connects TRBV19 to TRBJ2-7; D might be TRBD1 (6 bases). V dropped 4 bases and J dropped 3 bases, with 13 bases sitting between them. Per germline, CDR1 LNHDA and CDR2 SQIVND (reference sequence). The CDR3 is 14 residues long. This CDR3 is CASSKDSKLYEQYF. The CDR3 bases are TGTGCCAGTAGTAAGGACAGTAAGCTCTACGAGCAGTACTTC.

This CDR3 reads CASQRGENQPQHF. In nucleotides, the CDR3 is TGTGCCTCTCAGAGGGGGGAGAATCAGCCCCAGCATTTT. The rearrangement links TRBV10-3 to TRBJ1-5, with a tentative D call TRBD1 (6 bases). The CDR3 spans 13 residues. V lost 11 bases and J 4 bases, leaving 15 bases between the germline ends. Germline V gene sequence: CDR1 ENHRY, CDR2 SYGVKD.

The rearrangement uses TRBV6-6 and TRBJ1-2; the match to TRBD1 covers 7 bases. Germline V gene sequence: CDR1 MNHNY, CDR2 SVGAGI (reference sequence). V lost 4 bases, J lost 0 bases, and 8 bases stayed unmatched. This CDR3 contains 16 residues. The CDR3, as DNA: TGTGCCAGCAGTTTGGACAGGCGAGATTCTAACTATGGCTACACCTTC. The encoded protein is CASSLDRRDSNYGYTF.

The rearrangement uses TRBV14 and TRBJ2-7; D is ambiguous. Trimming pared 2 bases from V and 2 bases from J, leaving 4 bases between. Looked up from germline, CDR1 is SGHDN and CDR2 is FVKESK. The CDR3 is 12 residues long. The CDR3 DNA reads as TGTGCCAGCAGCCAAAATCCCTACGAGCAGTACTTC. Protein: CASSQNPYEQYF.

The sample holds one count of this clone. The CDR3 loop is CASSFGTGIYQPQHF. Here the CDR3 DNA reads TGTGCCAGCAGTTTTGGGACAGGTATTTATCAGCCCCAGCATTTT. The rearrangement links TRBV28 to TRBJ1-5, with 8 bases aligning to TRBD1. The CDR3 contains 15 residues. Germline trimming cut 3 bases from V and 5 bases from J; bases unmatched to any gene: 6. Germline CDR1 and CDR2: MDHEN and SYDVKM.

The V and J genes are TRBV10-3 and TRBJ1-4; 9 bases line up with TRBD1. This CDR3 has 19 amino acids. V was pared by 2 bases and J by 3 bases, with 13 bases of the junction left unmatched. The germline CDR1 and CDR2 sequences are ENHRY and SYGVKD. For the CDR3, the DNA is TGTGCCATCAGTGAGACGAGACAGGGGGAGCCCTCTGCTAATGAAAAACTGTTTTTT. This sequence encodes CAISETRQGEPSANEKLFF.